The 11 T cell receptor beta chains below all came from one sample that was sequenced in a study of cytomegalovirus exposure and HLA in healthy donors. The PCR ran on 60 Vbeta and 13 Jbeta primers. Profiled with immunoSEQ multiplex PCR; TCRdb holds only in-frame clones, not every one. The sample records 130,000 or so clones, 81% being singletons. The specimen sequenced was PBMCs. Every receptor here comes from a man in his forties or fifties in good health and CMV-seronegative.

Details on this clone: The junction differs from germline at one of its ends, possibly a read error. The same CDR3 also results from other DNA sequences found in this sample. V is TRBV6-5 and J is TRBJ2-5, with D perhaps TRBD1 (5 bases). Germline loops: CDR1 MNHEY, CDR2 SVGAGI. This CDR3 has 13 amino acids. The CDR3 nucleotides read TGTGCCAGTAGTTACGACAGCCAAGAGACCCAGTACTTC. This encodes CASSYDSQETQYF.

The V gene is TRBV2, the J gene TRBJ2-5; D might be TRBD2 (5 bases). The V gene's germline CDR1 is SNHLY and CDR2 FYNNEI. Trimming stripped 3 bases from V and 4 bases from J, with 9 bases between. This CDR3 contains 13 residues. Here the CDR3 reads CASSESGIETQYF. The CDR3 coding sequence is TGTGCCAGCAGTGAGAGCGGCATAGAGACCCAGTACTTC.

CDR3 sequence (DNA): TGTGCCAGCAGCTTAAGGGATAGCGGGACCTACAATGAGCAGTTCTTC. Translation gives CASSLRDSGTYNEQFF. The chain links TRBV13 to TRBJ2-1; 8 nucleotides line up with TRBD2. The germline V gene encodes CDR1 PRHDT and CDR2 FYEKMQ (reference sequence). The CDR3 extends over 16 amino acids. Trimming removed 2 bases from V and 2 bases from J; junction bases left unmatched: 5. Combining the CDR3 with reference TRBV13 and TRBJ2-1 gives the whole variable domain AAGVIQSPRHLIKEKRETATLKCYPIPRHDTVYWYQQGPGQDPQFLISFYEKMQSDKGSIPDRFSAQQFSDYHSELNMSSLELGDSALYFCASSLRDSGTYNEQFFGPGTRLTVL.

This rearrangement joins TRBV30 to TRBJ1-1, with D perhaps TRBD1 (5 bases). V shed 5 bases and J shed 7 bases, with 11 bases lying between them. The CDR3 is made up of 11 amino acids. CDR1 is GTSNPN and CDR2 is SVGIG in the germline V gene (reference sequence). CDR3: CAWRRADEAFF. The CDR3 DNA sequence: TGTGCCTGGCGCAGGGCAGATGAAGCTTTCTTT.

The CDR3 loop is CASVDSTDTQYF. The CDR3, as DNA: TGTGCCAGCGTAGATAGCACAGATACGCAGTATTTT. This chain joins TRBV28 and TRBJ2-3; D is uncertain. CDR1 and CDR2 from the germline V gene are MDHEN and SYDVKM. CDR3 length: 12 amino acids. V was trimmed by 8 bases and J by 0 bases, leaving 6 bases between them. The full variable domain, rest sourced from reference TRBV28 and TRBJ2-3, is DVKVTQSSRYLVKRTGEKVFLECVQDMDHENMFWYRQDPGLGLRLIYFSYDVKMKEKGDIPEGYSVSREKKERFSLILESASTNQTSMYLCASVDSTDTQYFGPGTRLTVL.

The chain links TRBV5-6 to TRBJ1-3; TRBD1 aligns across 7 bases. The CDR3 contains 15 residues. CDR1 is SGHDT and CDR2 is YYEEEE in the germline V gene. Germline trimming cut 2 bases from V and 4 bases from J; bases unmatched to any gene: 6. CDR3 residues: CASSFGQARGNTIYF. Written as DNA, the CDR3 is TGTGCCAGCAGCTTTGGACAGGCCCGAGGAAACACCATATATTTT.

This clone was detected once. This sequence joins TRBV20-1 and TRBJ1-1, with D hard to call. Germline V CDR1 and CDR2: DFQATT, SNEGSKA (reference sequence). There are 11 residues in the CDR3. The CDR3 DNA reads TGCGGAAAGACTTGGAACACTGAAGCTTTCTTT. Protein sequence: CGKTWNTEAFF.

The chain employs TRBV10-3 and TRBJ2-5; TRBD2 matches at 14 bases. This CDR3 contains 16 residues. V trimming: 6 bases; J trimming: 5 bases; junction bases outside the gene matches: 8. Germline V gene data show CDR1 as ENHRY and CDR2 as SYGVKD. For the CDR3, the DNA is TGTGCCATCAGACCGACTAGCGGGGGGGCCGGCGAGACCCAGTACTTC. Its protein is CAIRPTSGGAGETQYF.

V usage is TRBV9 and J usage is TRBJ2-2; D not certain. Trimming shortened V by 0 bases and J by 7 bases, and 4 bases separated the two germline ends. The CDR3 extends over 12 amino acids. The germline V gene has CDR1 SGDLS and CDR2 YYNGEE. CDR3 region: CASSVVLGELFF. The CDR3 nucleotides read TGTGCCAGCAGCGTAGTTCTCGGGGAGCTGTTTTTT.

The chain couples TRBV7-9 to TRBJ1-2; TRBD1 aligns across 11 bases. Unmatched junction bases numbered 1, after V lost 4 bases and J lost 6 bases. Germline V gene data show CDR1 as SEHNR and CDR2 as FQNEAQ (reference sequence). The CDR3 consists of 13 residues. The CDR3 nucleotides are TGTGCCAGCAGCTGGGACAGGGGGAATGGCTACACCTTC. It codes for CASSWDRGNGYTF.

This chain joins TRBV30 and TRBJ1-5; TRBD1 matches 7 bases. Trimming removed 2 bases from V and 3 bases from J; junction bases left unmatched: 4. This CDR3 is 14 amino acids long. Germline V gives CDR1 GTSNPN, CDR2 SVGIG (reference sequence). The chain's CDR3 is CAWSRTGLNQPQHF. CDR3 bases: TGTGCCTGGAGTCGGACAGGCCTCAATCAGCCCCAGCATTTT.